Sequencing of this T cell receptor (beta chain) was carried out in a study of T cells in Graves' hyperthyroidism and ophthalmopathy. Ophthalmopathy patients had moderate-to-severe active disease, CAS ≥3, NOSPECS ≥4, and disease duration under 3 months. The CDR3 runs to 11 residues. V was shortened by 4 bases and J by 4 bases, with 7 bases between the two germline ends. CDR1 SQVTM and CDR2 ANQGSEA come from the germline V gene. General study findings and limits: Ophthalmopathy got predicted by the model a median roughly 6.1 months before its onset. Most clonotypes expanded in thyroid above 0.001 were likewise present in blood.

This clonotype turned up a few times. Its antigen is undetermined. There were TCR beta CDR3 regions amplified from RNA transcripts. A set of HTBI primers served as the primers for a first-round RT-PCR of the TCR CDR3. In TCRdb, the multiplex PCR reads were re-called with MiXCR into one record per CDR3 protein. Seen here are a few hundred thousand distinct CDR3 sequences, 15% to 20% observed once, and the top ten hold over 35%. Sequences were obtained from blood. The source of this sequence is a man aged 18 to 30 with Graves' ophthalmopathy. This chain connects TRBV29-1 to TRBJ1-1, with D unclear. The DNA for the CDR3 is TGCAGCGTTGGATGGGGCACTGAAGCTTTCTTT. Encoded protein: CSVGWGTEAFF.